Presented here are 14 T cell receptor beta chains from one specimen sequenced in a study of cytomegalovirus exposure and HLA in healthy donors. Researchers ran the PCR with 60 Vbeta and 13 Jbeta primers. The method was immunoSEQ multiplex PCR; TCRdb's version includes in-frame clones alone and lacks a portion of them. The table has over 130,000 clones, under 90% seen once. The sequenced sample was PBMCs. The receptor source for this set is a male donor in good health and CMV-seronegative.

The chain couples TRBV5-1 to TRBJ1-1; D gene ambiguous. V shed 4 bases and J shed 2 bases, with 12 bases lying between them. CDR3 size: 14 residues. In germline, CDR1 is SGHRS, CDR2 YFSETQ. The chain's CDR3 is CASSTEPPNTEAFF. The CDR3 nucleotides are TGCGCCAGCAGCACGGAGCCACCAAACACTGAAGCTTTCTTT.

This clone was observed once. V usage is TRBV9 and J usage is TRBJ2-1; 10 positions match TRBD2. Germline-derived CDR1 and CDR2 are SGDLS and YYNGEE. The CDR3 has 14 residues. Losses at the gene ends were 3 bases for V and 7 bases for J; bases not matched to a gene: 4. This chain's CDR3 is CASSGSGRWNEQFF. CDR3 nucleotide sequence: TGTGCCAGCAGCGGTAGCGGGAGGTGGAATGAGCAGTTCTTC.

The chain carries TRBV12-5 and TRBJ2-1; 13 nucleotides align to TRBD2. The CDR3 extends over 16 amino acids. Trimming took 3 bases from V and 9 from J; bases not matched to a gene: 8. Germline-derived CDR1 and CDR2 are LGHNT and FRNRAP. CDR3 in amino acids: CASGFTSGRVIGEQFF. CDR3 DNA: TGTGCTAGTGGTTTTACTAGCGGGAGGGTAATAGGTGAGCAGTTCTTC.

The chain carries TRBV7-8 and TRBJ2-7; D might be TRBD2 (7 bases). V was pared by 6 bases and J by 3 bases, with 18 bases between. Germline CDR1 SGHVS, CDR2 FQNEAQ. This CDR3 comprises 15 residues. CDR3 sequence reads: CASRRVGAGDYEQYF. CDR3 nucleotide sequence: TGTGCCAGCAGGCGTGTGGGGGCGGGAGACTACGAGCAGTACTTC.

This clone was found a few times. The chain links TRBV19 to TRBJ2-3, with a possible D match to TRBD2 (6 bases). V was shortened by 7 bases and J by 4 bases, with 18 bases between the two germline ends. The V gene's germline CDR1 is LNHDA and CDR2 SQIVND (reference sequence). The CDR3 is 15 amino acids. The DNA of the CDR3 is TGTGCCAGTACCGTAGCGGCCCCGGGCGCAGATACGCAGTATTTT. Translated: CASTVAAPGADTQYF.

The rearrangement uses TRBV4-3 and TRBJ2-3; 10 bases are a match to TRBD2. CDR3 length: 17 amino acids. In germline, CDR1 is LGHNA, CDR2 YSLEER. V trimming: 5 bases; J trimming: 2 bases; junction bases outside the gene matches: 10. The CDR3 region is CASSGTLAGAPTDTQYF. In nucleotides, the CDR3 is TGCGCCAGCAGCGGGACCCTAGCGGGAGCCCCCACAGATACGCAGTATTTT.

The chain couples TRBV19 to TRBJ1-5; 7 bases align to TRBD1. The CDR3 extends over 14 amino acids. CDR1 is LNHDA, CDR2 SQIVND, per germline (reference sequence). V was clipped by 4 bases and J by 3 bases; unmatched bases: 3. CDR3 sequence (DNA): TGTGCCAGTAGTACAGGGGGAAACAATCAGCCCCAGCATTTT. Translated: CASSTGGNNQPQHF.

This sequence joins TRBV7-9 and TRBJ2-5; 9 positions match TRBD2. The end of the DNA fits TRBJ2-7 better, so the J call may be wrong. Germline CDR1 is SEHNR and CDR2 is FQNEAQ (reference sequence). This CDR3 spans 17 amino acids. As DNA, the CDR3 is TGTGCCAGCAGCCCTTGGGGGCTCGCGGGAGGGCCGGGCGAGCAGTACTTC. This gives the protein CASSPWGLAGGPGEQYF.

This rearrangement joins TRBV10-3 to TRBJ2-1, with TRBD1 matching 9 bases. Trimming cost V 3 bases and J 5 bases; bases outside gene matches: 11. Germline CDR1 reads ENHRY; CDR2 reads SYGVKD. The CDR3 has 17 residues. Written as DNA, the CDR3 is TGTGCCATCAGTGATGAATTCGGACAGGGGAATGACAATGAGCAGTTCTTC. Its protein is CAISDEFGQGNDNEQFF.

J is TRBJ2-5 and V is TRBV7-6; D is perhaps TRBD2 (6 bases). The CDR3 contains 17 residues. From germline, CDR1 is SGHVS and CDR2 FNYEAQ. Trimming pared 0 bases from V and 4 bases from J, leaving 18 bases between. The DNA of the CDR3 is TGTGCCAGCAGCTTAGCTCGTTGGGGAGGCAGCCCAGAGACCCAGTACTTC. Its protein is CASSLARWGGSPETQYF.

The chain is built from TRBV29-1 and TRBJ1-3, with D unresolved. The V end lost 7 bases, the J end lost 2 bases, and 12 bases lay between the germline ends. CDR3 length: 13 amino acids. Germline V lookup: CDR1 SQVTM, CDR2 ANQGSEA. This CDR3 is CSAGLDPGNTIYF. The CDR3 nucleotides are TGCAGCGCCGGACTGGACCCTGGAAACACCATATATTTT.

V usage is TRBV2 and J usage is TRBJ2-7, with D perhaps matching TRBD2 (5 bases). Looked up from germline, CDR1 is SNHLY and CDR2 is FYNNEI. CDR3 length: 14 amino acids. Between the trimmed V and J ends, which lost 0 bases and 3 bases, there was a span of 9 bases. The CDR3 sequence: CASSEANSVYEQYF. Written as DNA, the CDR3 is TGTGCCAGCAGTGAAGCAAATAGCGTCTACGAGCAGTACTTC.

The CDR3 reads CASSSRQGQNYGYTF. As DNA, the CDR3 is TGTGCCAGCTCATCGAGACAGGGCCAAAACTATGGCTACACCTTC. This chain uses TRBV18 with TRBJ1-2, with TRBD1 matching 7 bases. Germline loops: CDR1 KGHSH, CDR2 LQKENI. The V segment lost 5 bases and the J segment 2 bases; nucleotides outside the gene matches: 8. CDR3 length: 15 residues.

This clone was counted a few times. The DNA for the CDR3 is TGTGCCTGGAATAAGAGGCGACTAGCGGGAAGCGAGCAGTACTTC. Its protein is CAWNKRRLAGSEQYF. This chain links TRBV30 with TRBJ2-7; 11 bases align to TRBD2. Germline CDR1 GTSNPN, CDR2 SVGIG (reference sequence). The V segment lost 4 bases and the J segment 6 bases; nucleotides outside the gene matches: 11. There are 15 residues in the CDR3.